This T cell receptor beta chain was found in a study of shared clonotypes between healthy human individuals. Background on the study: The cohort had a couple of women and three men, ages 18 to 49. Whole-study results and caveats: Despite large depth, sorted-subset datasets appeared incompletely sequenced.

Original methodology: From ImmunoSEQ came sequences covering only the junction and carrying no quality scores, so filtering differed. The data were produced by immunoSEQ multiplex PCR, yet TCRdb's version contains in-frame clones alone and is incomplete. For V, J and clone size, that table is used; D and trimming come from the DNA. Found here are 500,000 or so clones, approximately 95% of them singletons; the top ten hold around 0.067%. The CDR3 spans 20 residues. Trimming removed 4 bases from V and 4 bases from J; junction bases left unmatched: 14. The V gene's germline CDR1 is SGDLS and CDR2 YYNGEE. Note on this clone: What it binds is not known.

The sequence was collected from a woman in her thirties in good health. Sample: naive CD4+ T cells sorted from blood. Subset described: CD45RA+ positively selected. The rearrangement links TRBV9 to TRBJ2-6; 13 nucleotides line up with TRBD2. The DNA of the CDR3 is TGTGCCAGCAGCTCACCCCGGGGACTAGCGGGAATGTCCGGGGCCAACGTCCTGACTTTC. Translated, it gives CASSSPRGLAGMSGANVLTF.